Ten or more counts support the clone carrying this T cell receptor beta chain. As yet, its antigen is unknown. Stated time point: newly diagnosed GD, antithyroid drugs for less than 3 months. Isolated PBMC RNA provided the starting material for the TCR library. Combining iRepertoire HTBI primers with Arm-PCR of CDR3 regions, the authors built TCR beta libraries. Under the authors' procedure: In the combined samples, some 59 TRBV and 14 TRBJ segments were identified. TCRdb passed the multiplex PCR reads through MiXCR, listing each CDR3 protein once. TCRdb's processing, not the authors', yielded these V and J calls. The sample records about 370,000 distinct CDR3 sequences, 15% to 19% being singletons. This sample stems from a study of regulatory T cells in long-lasting Graves disease. For the study at large: Newly diagnosed Graves' patients had taken antithyroid drugs under 3 months.

General study findings and limits: Persistent Graves' patients possessed reduced TCR diversity relative to recently diagnosed ones.

CDR1 is LGHNT, CDR2 FRNRAP, per germline. The germline V and J ends were trimmed by 5 bases and 4 bases, with 17 bases remaining between them. This CDR3 contains 15 residues. The sequence was collected from a female donor with Graves disease. The rearrangement joins TRBV12-5 to TRBJ1-2; D remains ambiguous. The sample was peripheral blood mononuclear cells (PBMCs), taken at new diagnosis, from a patient treated with antithyroid drugs. This CDR3 is CASGLPTAASYGYTF. For the CDR3, the DNA is TGTGCTAGTGGTCTCCCGACGGCAGCGAGCTATGGCTACACCTTC.